Following are 29 T cell receptor beta chains from one sample sequenced in a study of shared clonotypes between healthy human individuals. Measured with immunoSEQ multiplex PCR; TCRdb has only the in-frame clones, and not every one. The sample consists of over a million clones, about 80% of them appearing once. The specimen was memory CD4+ T cells from PBMCs. Subset described: CD45RA-negative fraction. These receptors were taken from a man between 18 and 35 years old in good health. Some clones in this sample may be carry-over from other donors' samples.

CDR3 amino acids: CASSLSPGVSGNTIYF. DNA of the CDR3: TGTGCCAGCAGTTTATCACCGGGAGTATCAGGAAACACCATATATTTT. The V and J genes are TRBV27 and TRBJ1-3; no reliable D call. The CDR3 runs 16 residues. The germline V and J ends were trimmed by 0 bases and 4 bases, with 13 bases remaining between them. Germline-derived CDR1 and CDR2 are MNHEY and SMNVEV (reference sequence).

V and J are TRBV6-6 and TRBJ2-1, with unresolved D. The CDR3 covers 13 residues. The V end was cut by 1 base, the J end by 2 bases, with 3 bases between. Germline CDR1 is MNHNY and CDR2 is SVGAGI (reference sequence). This CDR3 reads CASSYLPYNEQFF. The CDR3 nucleotides are TGTGCCAGCAGTTACTTACCCTACAATGAGCAGTTCTTC.

This clone was detected only a few times. At the DNA level, this CDR3 is encoded by other sequences in the same sample as well. The chain links TRBV5-1 to TRBJ2-3; D gene ambiguous. CDR3 length: 13 residues. Germline CDR1 is SGHRS and CDR2 is YFSETQ. Trimming took off 0 bases at V and 6 bases at J, with 8 bases between the two ends. This chain's CDR3 is CASSLVPGDTQYF. Here the CDR3 DNA reads TGCGCCAGCAGCTTGGTTCCTGGGGATACGCAGTATTTT.

Comments on this clone: A far bigger clonotype differs at one base, so this is likely a read error. CDR3 in DNA: TGCAGCGTGTTCTCTGTCCTGTATGGCTACACCTTC. As protein: CSVFSVLYGYTF. This chain connects TRBV29-1 to TRBJ1-2; D gene unclear. There are 12 residues in the CDR3. Germline CDR1 is SQVTM and CDR2 is ANQGSEA. The V end lost 6 bases, the J end lost 5 bases, and 13 bases lay between the germline ends.

The J gene is TRBJ2-7, the V gene TRBV10-3; D call uncertain. From germline, CDR1 is ENHRY and CDR2 SYGVKD. The V and J ends lost 0 bases and 6 bases respectively, with 12 bases between them. The CDR3 is 14 amino acids. CDR3 amino acids: CAISESFGVVEQYF. In nucleotides, the CDR3 is TGTGCCATCAGTGAGTCTTTTGGGGTTGTCGAGCAGTACTTC.

This clone has just a few counts. This rearrangement joins TRBV19 to TRBJ2-5; 7 nucleotides align to TRBD2. Trimming at V came to 8 bases and at J to 1 base, leaving 4 bases not matched to a gene. The length of the CDR3 is 13 residues. CDR1 LNHDA and CDR2 SQIVND come from the germline V gene (reference sequence). CDR3 coding DNA: TGTGCCAGTCGCGGGAGAGGCCAAGAGACCCAGTACTTC. Its protein product is CASRGRGQETQYF.

There are many counts of this clone. The chain uses TRBV14 and TRBJ2-6; unclear D gene. This CDR3 is 18 amino acids long. V lost 3 bases, J lost 2 bases, and 17 bases lay in between. The germline CDR1 and CDR2 sequences are SGHDN and FVKESK. CDR3 protein: CASSQIKGTLTGANVLTF. The CDR3, as DNA: TGTGCCAGCAGCCAGATTAAGGGAACCTTGACTGGGGCCAACGTCCTGACTTTC.

This chain links TRBV2 with TRBJ1-3, with D perhaps matching TRBD1 (6 bases). The length of the CDR3 is 12 residues. Germline V lookup: CDR1 SNHLY, CDR2 FYNNEI. V lost 6 bases and J lost 11, with 14 bases in between. This CDR3 is CASSENREPIYF. Written as DNA, the CDR3 is TGTGCCAGCAGCGAAAACAGGGAGCCCATATATTTT.

This clone was seen more than once but under ten times. The chain joins TRBV5-4 to TRBJ2-7; TRBD2 matches at 11 bases. Germline V gene sequence: CDR1 SGHNT, CDR2 YYREEE (reference sequence). The CDR3 loop spans 15 amino acids. Trimming cost V 4 bases and J 3 bases; bases outside gene matches: 6. The CDR3 protein is CASSGLAGGFYEQYF. The CDR3 nucleotides read TGTGCCAGCAGCGGTCTAGCGGGAGGTTTCTACGAGCAGTACTTC. The full variable domain, completed using reference TRBV5-4 and TRBJ2-7, is ETGVTQSPTHLIKTRGQQVTLRCSSQSGHNTVSWYQQALGQGPQFIFQYYREEENGRGNFPPRFSGLQFPNYSSELNVNALELDDSALYLCASSGLAGGFYEQYFGPGTRLTVT.

This chain uses TRBV7-2 with TRBJ2-5, with 8 nucleotides matching TRBD2. The germline V gene encodes CDR1 SGHTA and CDR2 FQGNSA. This CDR3 spans 15 amino acids. Trimming took 5 bases from V and 1 from J; bases not matched to a gene: 6. The chain's CDR3 is CASSISGTRQETQYF. CDR3 bases: TGTGCCAGCAGCATTAGCGGGACGCGCCAAGAGACCCAGTACTTC. The full variable domain, its missing parts supplied by reference TRBV7-2 and TRBJ2-5, is GAGVSQSPSNKVTEKGKDVELRCDPISGHTALYWYRQSLGQGLEFLIYFQGNSAPDKSGLPSDRFSAERTGGSVSTLTIQRTQQEDSAVYLCASSISGTRQETQYFGPGTRLLVL.

This clone has only a few counts. This specimen includes other DNA sequences encoding the same CDR3. This chain joins TRBV6-5 and TRBJ2-7, with D possibly being TRBD1 (6 bases). The CDR3 extends over 14 amino acids. The germline gives CDR1 MNHEY, CDR2 SVGAGI. Trimming cost V 6 bases and J 2 bases, with 14 bases left between them. The CDR3 loop is CASSYDRKTYEQYF. The CDR3 DNA follows: TGTGCCAGCAGCTACGACAGGAAAACCTACGAGCAGTACTTC.

With respect to this clone: It is likely a read error: a sequence one base away is far more abundant. V is TRBV2 and J is TRBJ2-7; 7 bases are shared with TRBD1. The CDR3 is 13 amino acids. Germline CDR1 and CDR2: SNHLY and FYNNEI. The V gene end was trimmed by 6 bases and the J gene end by 0 bases; junction bases not matched to a gene: 2. CDR3 DNA: TGTGCCAGCAGCCGGGACAGCTCCTACGAGCAGTACTTC. Amino acid sequence: CASSRDSSYEQYF. The full variable domain, with the rest looked up from reference TRBV2 and TRBJ2-7, is EPEVTQTPSHQVTQMGQEVILRCVPISNHLYFYWYRQILGQKVEFLVSFYNNEISEKSEIFDDQFSVERPDGSNFTLKIRSTKLEDSAMYFCASSRDSSYEQYFGPGTRLTVT.

To note about this clone: With a far larger clone one base away, a read error is the likely cause. The chain combines TRBV10-3 with TRBJ2-7; 7 bases are shared with TRBD1. Looked up from germline, CDR1 is ENHRY and CDR2 is SYGVKD. The CDR3 contains 13 residues. CDR3 nucleotide sequence: TGTGCCATCGGCAGGGGGAGTAATCGCGAGCAGCACTTC. Translating it yields CAIGRGSNREQHF.

The chain is built from TRBV28 and TRBJ1-5; the D gene is possibly TRBD1 (6 bases). Germline V gives CDR1 MDHEN, CDR2 SYDVKM. The CDR3 extends over 17 amino acids. The ends were cut back, 1 base at V and 3 bases at J, with 16 bases in the middle. CDR3: CASSLFLAGADNQPQHF. In nucleotides, the CDR3 is TGTGCCAGCAGTTTATTTCTGGCAGGGGCCGACAATCAGCCCCAGCATTTT.

The V call is TRBV5-1, the J call TRBJ2-4; 12 bases are shared with TRBD2. This CDR3 comprises 16 residues. Germline V lookup: CDR1 SGHRS, CDR2 YFSETQ. After removal of 2 bases from V and 7 bases from J, the junction contained 7 bases not matched to a gene. In DNA form, the CDR3 reads TGCGCCAGCAGCTTTTACTCTAGCGGGAGGGGGAACATTCAGTACTTC. Translating it yields CASSFYSSGRGNIQYF.

The V call is TRBV6-5, the J call TRBJ2-5; D gene uncertain. Germline CDR1 reads MNHEY; CDR2 reads SVGAGI. Trimming took off 10 bases at V and 2 bases at J, with 14 bases between the two ends. The CDR3 length is 13 residues. This chain's CDR3 is CATLPPGQETQYF. CDR3 nucleotide sequence: TGTGCCACCTTGCCGCCCGGACAAGAGACCCAGTACTTC.

The chain employs TRBV6-1 and TRBJ2-7; TRBD2 might be the D (5 bases). Trimming took off 10 bases at V and 6 bases at J, with 25 bases between the two ends. This CDR3 region has 15 residues. Germline V CDR1 and CDR2: MNHNS, SASEGT. DNA of the CDR3: TGTGCCATCAACCGCTCAGGACCGCAGGCGGGCGAGCAGTACTTC. It encodes CAINRSGPQAGEQYF.

With respect to this clone: Other DNA sequences within the sample encode an identical CDR3. This rearrangement joins TRBV19 to TRBJ1-5; 8 bases align to TRBD1. The V gene end was trimmed by 7 bases and the J gene end by 6 bases; junction bases not matched to a gene: 5. Germline CDR1 is LNHDA and CDR2 is SQIVND (reference sequence). CDR3 size: 13 residues. The CDR3 region is CASKGQGRQPQHF. CDR3 nucleotide sequence: TGTGCCAGTAAAGGACAGGGTCGTCAGCCCCAGCATTTT.

The gene calls are TRBV4-1 and TRBJ2-7, with unresolved D. The germline V gene has CDR1 MGHRA and CDR2 YSYEKL. The CDR3 has 17 residues. The V gene lost 4 bases and the J gene lost 4 bases, with 23 bases spanning the gap. CDR3 in amino acids: CASSRSHGFPAPYEQYF. Here the CDR3 DNA reads TGCGCCAGCAGCCGCAGCCACGGGTTCCCAGCTCCGTACGAGCAGTACTTC.

With respect to this clone: The sample holds other DNA sequences that translate to the same CDR3. This chain links TRBV5-1 with TRBJ2-5, with TRBD2 identical over 13 bases. V shed 3 bases, J shed 4 bases, and the junction held 3 bases outside the gene matches. Germline V gene sequence: CDR1 SGHRS, CDR2 YFSETQ. This CDR3 is 15 amino acids long. The CDR3 DNA reads TGCGCCAGCAGCTCCGGACTAGCGGGAGTAGAGACCCAGTACTTC. This codes for CASSSGLAGVETQYF.

The chain recombines TRBV21-1 with TRBJ2-6. TRBV21-1 is labeled a pseudogene. The CDR3 has 18 amino acids. CDR3 residues: CASSTIGYSDSGANVLTF. CDR3 coding DNA: TGTGCCAGCAGCACCATCGGGTACAGTGACTCTGGGGCCAACGTCCTGACTTTC.

The rearrangement uses TRBV5-8 and TRBJ2-5; weak D call: TRBD2 (5 bases). Germline values: CDR1 SGHTS, CDR2 YDEGEE. The V end was cut by 3 bases, the J end by 2 bases, with 11 bases between. CDR3 length: 14 amino acids. The CDR3 nucleotides are TGTGCCAGCAGCTCAGGACTCATGCAAGAGACCCAGTACTTC. It codes for CASSSGLMQETQYF.

The chain carries TRBV6-4 and TRBJ2-5; TRBD2 agrees at 13 bases. Trimming removed 5 bases from V and 5 bases from J; junction bases left unmatched: 14. Looked up from germline, CDR1 is MRHNA and CDR2 is SNTAGT. This CDR3 is 18 amino acids long. CDR3 nucleotide sequence: TGTGCCAGCAGTACCGTGGGACTAGCGGGGACTGTGGGGGAGACCCAGTACTTC. The encoded protein is CASSTVGLAGTVGETQYF.

V and J are TRBV19 and TRBJ2-5, with 7 bases identical to TRBD1. The V gene end was trimmed by 1 base and the J gene end by 5 bases; junction bases not matched to a gene: 7. CDR1 LNHDA and CDR2 SQIVND come from the germline V gene (reference sequence). The CDR3 totals 15 residues. The CDR3 spells CASSIALGQWETQYF. The CDR3 nucleotides read TGTGCCAGTAGTATAGCTCTGGGACAGTGGGAGACCCAGTACTTC.

This sequence joins TRBV6-6 and TRBJ1-4; D gene uncertain. There are 12 residues in the CDR3. V shed 6 bases and J shed 7 bases, with 9 bases lying between them. The germline V gene encodes CDR1 MNHNY and CDR2 SVGAGI (reference sequence). CDR3 DNA sequence: TGTGCCAGCAGCTCCAAGGGTGAAAAACTGTTTTTT. Its translation is CASSSKGEKLFF.

Points on this clone: Other DNA sequences in the same sample also yield this CDR3. The chain recombines TRBV28 with TRBJ1-2; TRBD1 matches at 9 bases. The CDR3 has 14 amino acids. Looked up from germline, CDR1 is MDHEN and CDR2 is SYDVKM. Unmatched junction bases numbered 4, after V lost 4 bases and J lost 4 bases. This chain's CDR3 is CASSSTGGSYGYTF. CDR3 sequence (DNA): TGTGCCAGCAGTTCGACAGGGGGAAGCTATGGCTACACCTTC.

The J gene is TRBJ2-1, the V gene TRBV7-4, with D unclear. Trimming stripped 9 bases from V and 8 bases from J, with 11 bases between. The CDR3 covers 11 residues. Germline assignment: CDR1 SGHVT and CDR2 SQSDAQ. CDR3 DNA: TGTGCCAGACTCTGCAGTGATGAGCAGTTCTTC. This gives the protein CARLCSDEQFF.

This clone occurred a few times. V is TRBV27 and J is TRBJ2-5; 8 positions match TRBD1. The CDR3 is made up of 17 amino acids. Germline loops: CDR1 MNHEY, CDR2 SMNVEV (reference sequence). With 4 bases clipped from V and 0 bases from J, the junction kept 10 bases outside the gene matches. The chain's CDR3 is CASSSPRGRTDQETQYF. The CDR3 nucleotides read TGTGCCAGCAGTTCCCCCAGGGGGCGGACGGACCAAGAGACCCAGTACTTC.

This rearrangement joins TRBV6-1 to TRBJ1-5; 7 bases fit TRBD1. CDR1 and CDR2 from the germline V gene are MNHNS and SASEGT. This CDR3 region has 21 residues. V trimming: 0 bases; J trimming: 0 bases; junction bases outside the gene matches: 17. The CDR3 DNA sequence: TGTGCCAGCAGTGAAGCGCCGGACAGGCCATCGTTGAGATATAGCAATCAGCCCCAGCATTTT. This encodes CASSEAPDRPSLRYSNQPQHF.